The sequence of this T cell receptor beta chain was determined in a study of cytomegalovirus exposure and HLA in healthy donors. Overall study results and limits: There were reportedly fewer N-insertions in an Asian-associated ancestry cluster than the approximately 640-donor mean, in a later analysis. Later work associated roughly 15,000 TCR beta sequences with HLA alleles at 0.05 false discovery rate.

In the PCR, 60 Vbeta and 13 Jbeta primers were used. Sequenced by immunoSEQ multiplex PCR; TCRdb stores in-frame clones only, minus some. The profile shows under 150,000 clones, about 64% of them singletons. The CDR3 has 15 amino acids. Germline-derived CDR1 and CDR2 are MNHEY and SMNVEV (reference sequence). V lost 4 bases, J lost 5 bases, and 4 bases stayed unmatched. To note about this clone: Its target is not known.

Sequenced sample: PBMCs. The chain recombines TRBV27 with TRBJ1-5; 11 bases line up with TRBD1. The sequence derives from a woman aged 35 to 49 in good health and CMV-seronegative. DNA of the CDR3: TGTGCCAGCAGTTCGGACAGGGGGCGAGATCAGCCCCAGCATTTT. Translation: CASSSDRGRDQPQHF.